A selection of T cell receptor beta chains follows, all from one sample in a study of technical replicates of blood from a handful of donors. Some clones are missing from TCRdb's copy, which holds only in-frame ones; the method was immunoSEQ multiplex PCR. The table includes around 93,000 clones, approximately 94% detected once. The sample taken for sequencing was T cells isolated from PBMCs. The receptors were sampled from a human donor in good health. CDR3s include the opening cysteine and the closing phenylalanine or tryptophan. D genes are given only for firm matches. Clone size is stated in some rows and not others, as once, few, many or a class when expanded.

V	size	D	J	CDR3	DNA
TRBV5-6	.	.	TRBJ1-1	CASSLPVSEAFF	TGTGCCAGCAGCTTGCCGGTTTCTGAAGCTTTCTTT
TRBV2	.	TRBD1	TRBJ1-1	CASSRTQGELEEAFF	TGTGCCAGCAGTCGAACACAGGGGGAGTTAGAGGAGGCTTTCTTT
TRBV4-1	few	.	TRBJ1-1	CASSQVGGMNTEAFF	TGCGCCAGCAGCCAAGTGGGGGGAATGAACACTGAAGCTTTCTTT
TRBV11-3	.	TRBD2	TRBJ2-1	CASSFGTNYNEQFF	TGTGCCAGCAGCTTCGGGACTAACTACAATGAGCAGTTCTTC
TRBV6-6	.	.	TRBJ2-7	CASSYSFIGLGHEQYF	TGTGCCAGCAGTTACTCGTTTATTGGGTTGGGCCACGAGCAGTACTTC
TRBV27	.	.	TRBJ1-3	CASSSTRTRGNTIYF	TGTGCCAGCAGTTCGACACGTACTCGTGGAAACACCATATATTTT
TRBV5-6	.	.	TRBJ2-3	CASSLAEGVTDTQYF	TGTGCCAGCAGCTTGGCGGAAGGGGTCACAGATACGCAGTATTTT
TRBV27	.	.	TRBJ2-3	CASSLSEGTDTQYF	TGTGCCAGCAGTTTATCGGAGGGAACAGATACGCAGTATTTT
TRBV27	.	.	TRBJ1-2	CASRDYSGRNYGYTF	TGTGCCAGCAGGGACTACAGTGGAAGGAACTATGGCTACACCTTC
TRBV28	.	TRBD2	TRBJ2-7	CASSYSGSSYEQYF	TGTGCCAGCAGTTATAGCGGGAGCTCCTACGAGCAGTACTTC
TRBV19	.	TRBD1	TRBJ1-4	CASSYRSWTGQSEKLFF	TGTGCCAGTAGTTACCGATCCTGGACAGGGCAAAGTGAAAAACTGTTTTTT
TRBV27	.	.	TRBJ1-1	CASSYREGEAFF	TGTGCCAGCAGTTACAGGGAGGGTGAAGCTTTCTTT
TRBV6-4	once	.	TRBJ2-1	CASNGDDEQFF	TGTGCCAGCAATGGAGACGATGAGCAGTTCTTC
TRBV6-5	.	TRBD2	TRBJ2-2	CASSSGLAGAGELFF	TGTGCCAGCAGCTCAGGACTAGCGGGAGCCGGGGAGCTGTTTTTT
TRBV6-6	.	.	TRBJ1-2	CASSYTMTGYDGYTF	TGTGCCAGCAGTTACACGATGACAGGATATGATGGCTACACCTTC
TRBV7-9	.	TRBD1	TRBJ2-7	CASRPTGLSYEQYF	TGTGCCAGCAGACCGACAGGGCTCTCCTACGAGCAGTACTTC
TRBV6-5	.	TRBD1	TRBJ1-2	CASSYSKDRGSGYTF	TGTGCCAGCAGTTACTCGAAGGACAGGGGTTCTGGCTACACCTTC
TRBV28	.	.	TRBJ1-1	CASCQTATREAFF	TGTGCCAGCTGTCAGACGGCGACAAGGGAAGCTTTCTTT
TRBV4-2	.	.	TRBJ1-1	CASSQDWAGDTEAFF	TGTGCCAGCAGCCAAGATTGGGCGGGGGACACTGAAGCTTTCTTT
TRBV7-3	.	.	TRBJ1-2	CASSADTGVYGYTF	TGTGCCAGCAGCGCAGACACAGGAGTCTATGGCTACACCTTC
TRBV5-6	.	TRBD1	TRBJ2-5	CASSSNRGLETQYF	TGTGCCAGCAGCTCGAACAGGGGGCTGGAGACCCAGTACTTC
TRBV5-6	.	.	TRBJ2-7	CASSFYRTLETYEQYF	TGTGCCAGCAGCTTTTATCGGACACTCGAAACCTACGAGCAGTACTTC
TRBV30	.	.	TRBJ2-3	CAWSVVGNSLDTQYF	TGTGCCTGGAGTGTGGTCGGGAATAGTCTGGATACGCAGTATTTT
TRBV7-8	.	.	TRBJ2-4	CASSLDQINIQYF	TGTGCCAGCAGCTTAGACCAGATAAACATTCAGTACTTC
TRBV25-1	.	TRBD1	TRBJ1-1	CASSEAGTAVGEAFF	TGTGCCAGCAGTGAGGCCGGGACAGCGGTCGGTGAAGCTTTCTTT
TRBV2	.	.	TRBJ1-5	CASAPAGWGNQPQHF	TGTGCCAGCGCCCCGGCAGGTTGGGGCAATCAGCCCCAGCATTTT
TRBV4-2	.	.	TRBJ1-1	CASSQGAGLVQAFF	TGTGCCAGCAGCCAAGGGGCGGGGCTGGTACAAGCTTTCTTT
TRBV30	few	.	TRBJ1-1	CAWSVQGRGAFF	TGTGCCTGGAGTGTACAGGGCCGCGGGGCTTTCTTT
TRBV11-2	.	.	TRBJ1-3	CASSLRGGASGNTIYF	TGTGCCAGCAGCTTACGGGGGGGTGCGTCTGGAAACACCATATATTTT
TRBV5-1	.	.	TRBJ2-3	CASSPVAGTDTQYF	TGCGCCAGCAGCCCGGTCGCAGGGACAGATACGCAGTATTTT
TRBV7-6	.	TRBD1	TRBJ1-1	CASSLPTGTGATEAFF	TGTGCCAGCAGCTTACCGACCGGGACAGGGGCCACTGAAGCTTTCTTT
TRBV19	.	.	TRBJ1-2	CASSILGYSEKPNYGYTF	TGTGCCAGTAGTATTCTTGGGTATTCGGAGAAACCTAACTATGGCTACACCTTC
TRBV7-2	.	TRBD1	TRBJ1-1	CASSSSGGGPLNTEAFF	TGTGCCAGCAGCTCCTCAGGAGGGGGCCCCTTGAACACTGAAGCTTTCTTT
TRBV27	.	TRBD1	TRBJ1-4	CASSLQGQGVLRDEKLFF	TGTGCCAGCAGTTTACAGGGACAGGGTGTTTTGAGGGATGAAAAACTGTTTTTT
TRBV5-1	.	.	TRBJ1-1	CASSLEPFRGKGNTEAFF	TGCGCCAGCAGCTTGGAACCTTTTAGGGGTAAGGGGAACACTGAAGCTTTCTTT
TRBV2	.	.	TRBJ2-3	CASSRLISGITDTQYF	TGTGCCAGCAGTCGACTCATCTCGGGGATCACAGATACGCAGTATTTT
TRBV19	.	.	TRBJ1-1	CASSFYRENTEAFF	TGTGCCAGTAGTTTTTACAGGGAGAACACTGAAGCTTTCTTT
TRBV4-2	.	TRBD1	TRBJ1-1	CASSQEGTGVGTEAFF	TGTGCCAGCAGCCAAGAGGGGACAGGGGTAGGCACTGAAGCTTTCTTT
TRBV14	.	TRBD1	TRBJ2-6	CASSQDGRQGAGANVLTF	TGTGCCAGCAGCCAAGATGGGCGACAGGGAGCTGGGGCCAACGTCCTGACTTTC
TRBV30	.	TRBD2	TRBJ2-7	CAWSTASGVYEQYF	TGTGCCTGGAGTACGGCTAGCGGGGTCTACGAGCAGTACTTC
TRBV7-2	.	TRBD1	TRBJ1-2	CASSLVRRAGGAGGYTF	TGTGCCAGCAGCTTAGTACGACGGGCAGGGGGCGCCGGCGGCTACACCTTC
TRBV6-5	.	.	TRBJ1-2	CASSLSGSNYGYTF	TGTGCCAGCAGTTTATCAGGGTCTAACTATGGCTACACCTTC
TRBV6-5	.	TRBD2	TRBJ2-7	CASIKTSGRFYEQYF	TGTGCCAGCATCAAAACTAGCGGGAGGTTCTACGAGCAGTACTTC
TRBV27	.	.	TRBJ2-7	CASSFEWAGEKYEQYF	TGTGCCAGCAGTTTCGAGTGGGCAGGGGAGAAGTACGAGCAGTACTTC
TRBV2	.	TRBD1	TRBJ1-2	CAGQDRSLGYTF	TGTGCCGGACAGGACAGGAGCCTAGGCTACACCTTC
TRBV27	.	.	TRBJ2-7	CASSLIYSESYEQYF	TGTGCCAGCAGTTTAATATATAGCGAGTCCTACGAGCAGTACTTC
TRBV19	.	.	TRBJ2-7	CASSIVASWDEQYF	TGTGCCAGTAGTATAGTAGCTAGCTGGGACGAGCAGTACTTC
TRBV6-6	.	TRBD1	TRBJ1-5	CASRETGGSQPQHF	TGTGCCAGCAGAGAAACAGGGGGCTCTCAGCCCCAGCATTTT
TRBV5-8	.	.	TRBJ1-2	CASSWPGQGTYGYTF	TGTGCCAGCAGCTGGCCGGGCCAGGGGACCTATGGCTACACCTTC
TRBV6-5	.	TRBD1	TRBJ1-5	CASSSGQGARQPQHF	TGTGCCAGCAGTAGCGGACAGGGGGCGCGTCAGCCCCAGCATTTT
TRBV5-1	.	TRBD2	TRBJ2-1	CASSLDTSGSYNEQFF	TGCGCCAGCAGCTTGGATACTAGCGGATCCTACAATGAGCAGTTCTTC
TRBV11-2	.	.	TRBJ2-3	CASSPLDTQYF	TGTGCCAGCAGCCCCCTCGATACGCAGTATTTT